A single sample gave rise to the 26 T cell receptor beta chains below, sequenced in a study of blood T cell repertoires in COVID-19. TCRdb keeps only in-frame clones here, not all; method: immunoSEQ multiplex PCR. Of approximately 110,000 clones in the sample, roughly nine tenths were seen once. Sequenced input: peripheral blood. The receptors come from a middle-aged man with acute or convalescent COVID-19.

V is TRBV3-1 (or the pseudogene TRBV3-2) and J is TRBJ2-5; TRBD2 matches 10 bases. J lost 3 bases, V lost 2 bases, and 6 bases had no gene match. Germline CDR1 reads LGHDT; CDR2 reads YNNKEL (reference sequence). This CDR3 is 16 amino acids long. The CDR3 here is CASSQSWLAGEETQYF. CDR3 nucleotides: TGTGCCAGCAGCCAATCTTGGCTAGCGGGGGAAGAGACCCAGTACTTC.

CDR3 sequence (DNA): TGCGCCAGCAGTGAGGTCACCCGGGGTGGCTACACCTTC. This codes for CASSEVTRGGYTF. The chain uses TRBV10-2 and TRBJ1-2, with D uncertain. The germline V gene has CDR1 WSHSY and CDR2 SAAADI. V lost 2 bases and J 7 bases, leaving 11 bases between the germline ends. The length of the CDR3 is 13 residues.

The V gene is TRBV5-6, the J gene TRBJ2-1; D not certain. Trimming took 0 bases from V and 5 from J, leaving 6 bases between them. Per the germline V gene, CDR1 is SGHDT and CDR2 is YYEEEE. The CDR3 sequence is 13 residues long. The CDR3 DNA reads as TGTGCCAGCAGCTTGGGTCCAGACAATGAGCAGTTCTTC. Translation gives CASSLGPDNEQFF.

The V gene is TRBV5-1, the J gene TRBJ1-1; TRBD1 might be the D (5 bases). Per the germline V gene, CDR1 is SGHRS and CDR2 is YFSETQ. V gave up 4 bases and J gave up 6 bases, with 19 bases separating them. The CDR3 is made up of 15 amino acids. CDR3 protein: CASSTGGPRRAEAFF. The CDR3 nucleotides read TGCGCCAGCAGCACAGGTGGCCCAAGACGAGCTGAAGCTTTCTTT.

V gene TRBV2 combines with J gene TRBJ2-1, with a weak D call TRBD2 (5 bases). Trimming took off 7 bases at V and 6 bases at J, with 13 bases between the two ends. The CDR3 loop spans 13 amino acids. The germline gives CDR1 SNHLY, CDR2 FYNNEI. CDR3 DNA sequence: TGTGCCAGCACCACGGACTCGTCCAATGAGCAGTTCTTC. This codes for CASTTDSSNEQFF. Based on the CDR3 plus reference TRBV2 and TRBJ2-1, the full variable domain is EPEVTQTPSHQVTQMGQEVILRCVPISNHLYFYWYRQILGQKVEFLVSFYNNEISEKSEIFDDQFSVERPDGSNFTLKIRSTKLEDSAMYFCASTTDSSNEQFFGPGTRLTVL.

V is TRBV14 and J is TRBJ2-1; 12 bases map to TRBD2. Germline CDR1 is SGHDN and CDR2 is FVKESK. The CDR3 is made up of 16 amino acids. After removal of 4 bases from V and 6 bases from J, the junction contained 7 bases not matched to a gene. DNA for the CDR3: TGTGCCAGCAGCCCAATAACTAGCGGGGGGCTCAATGAGCAGTTCTTC. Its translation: CASSPITSGGLNEQFF. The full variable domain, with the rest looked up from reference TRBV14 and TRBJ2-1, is EAGVTQFPSHSVIEKGQTVTLRCDPISGHDNLYWYRRVMGKEIKFLLHFVKESKQDESGMPNNRFLAERTGGTYSTLKVQPAELEDSGVYFCASSPITSGGLNEQFFGPGTRLTVL.

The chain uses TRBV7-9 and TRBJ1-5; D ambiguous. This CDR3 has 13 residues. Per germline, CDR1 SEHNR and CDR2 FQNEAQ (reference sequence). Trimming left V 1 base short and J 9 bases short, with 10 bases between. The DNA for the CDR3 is TGTGCCAGCAGCTTAGGGGCAGGTCGGCCCCAGCATTTT. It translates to CASSLGAGRPQHF. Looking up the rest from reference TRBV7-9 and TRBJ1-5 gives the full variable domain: DTGVSQNPRHKITKRGQNVTFRCDPISEHNRLYWYRQTLGQGPEFLTYFQNEAQLEKSRLLSDRFSAERPKGSFSTLEIQRTEQGDSAMYLCASSLGAGRPQHFGDGTRLSIL.

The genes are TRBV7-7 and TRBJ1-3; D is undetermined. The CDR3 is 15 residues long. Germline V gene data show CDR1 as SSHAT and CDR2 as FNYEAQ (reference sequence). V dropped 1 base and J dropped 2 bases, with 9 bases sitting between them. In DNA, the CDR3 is TGTGCCAGCAGCTTAGGGGCAGATCCTGGAAACACCATATATTTT. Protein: CASSLGADPGNTIYF.

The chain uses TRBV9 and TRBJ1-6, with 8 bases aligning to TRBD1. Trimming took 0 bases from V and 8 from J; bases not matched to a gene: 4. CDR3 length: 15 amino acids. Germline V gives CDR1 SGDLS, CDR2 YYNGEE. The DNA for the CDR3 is TGTGCCAGCAGCGTAGACGACAGGGGATATTCACCCCTCCACTTT. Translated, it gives CASSVDDRGYSPLHF. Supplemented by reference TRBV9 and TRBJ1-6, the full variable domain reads DSGVTQTPKHLITATGQRVTLRCSPRSGDLSVYWYQQSLDQGLQFLIQYYNGEERAKGNILERFSAQQFPDLHSELNLSSLELGDSALYFCASSVDDRGYSPLHFGNGTRLTVT.

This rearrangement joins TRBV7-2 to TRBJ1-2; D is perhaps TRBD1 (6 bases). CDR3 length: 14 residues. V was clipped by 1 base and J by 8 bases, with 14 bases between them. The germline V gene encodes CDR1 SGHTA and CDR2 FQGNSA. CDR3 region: CASSLGGTLGGYTF. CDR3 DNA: TGTGCCAGCAGCTTAGGGGGGACACTGGGAGGCTACACCTTC.

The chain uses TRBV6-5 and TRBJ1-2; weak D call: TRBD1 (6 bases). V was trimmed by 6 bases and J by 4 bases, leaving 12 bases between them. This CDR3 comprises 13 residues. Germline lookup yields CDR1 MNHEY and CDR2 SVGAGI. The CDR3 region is CASRRGQLYGYTF. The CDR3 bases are TGTGCCAGCAGACGGGGACAACTCTATGGCTACACCTTC.

This CDR3 is CTSTPTREGYNEQFF. DNA of the CDR3: TGCACCAGCACCCCAACGCGGGAGGGCTACAATGAGCAGTTCTTC. V usage is TRBV1 and J usage is TRBJ2-1; TRBD2 was called by the table and not checked on the DNA. TRBV1 is annotated as a pseudogene. CDR3 length: 15 residues.

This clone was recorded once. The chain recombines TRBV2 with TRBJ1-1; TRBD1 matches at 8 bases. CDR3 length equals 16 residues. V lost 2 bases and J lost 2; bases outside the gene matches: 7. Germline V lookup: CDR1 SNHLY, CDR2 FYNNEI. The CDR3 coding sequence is TGTGCCAGCAGTGAATCCCATCAGGGGGCAAACACTGAAGCTTTCTTT. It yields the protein CASSESHQGANTEAFF.

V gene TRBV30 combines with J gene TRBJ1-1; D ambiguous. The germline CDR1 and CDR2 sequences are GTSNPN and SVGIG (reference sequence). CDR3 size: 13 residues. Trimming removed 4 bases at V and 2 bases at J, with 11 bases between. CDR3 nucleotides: TGTGCCTGGACCCTTTCCAGAAACACTGAAGCTTTCTTT. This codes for CAWTLSRNTEAFF.

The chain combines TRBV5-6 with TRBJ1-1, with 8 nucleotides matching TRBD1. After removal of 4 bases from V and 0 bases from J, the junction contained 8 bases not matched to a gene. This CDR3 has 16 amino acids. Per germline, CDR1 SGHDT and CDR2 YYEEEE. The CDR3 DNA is TGTGCCAGCAGCCTGGGACAGGCGACGATGAACACTGAAGCTTTCTTT. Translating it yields CASSLGQATMNTEAFF.

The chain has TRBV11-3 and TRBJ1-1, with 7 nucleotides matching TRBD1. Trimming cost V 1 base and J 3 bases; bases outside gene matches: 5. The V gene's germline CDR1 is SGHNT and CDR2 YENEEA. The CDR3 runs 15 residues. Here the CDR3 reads CASSLGTGVDTEAFF. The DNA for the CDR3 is TGTGCCAGCAGCTTAGGGACAGGTGTAGACACTGAAGCTTTCTTT.

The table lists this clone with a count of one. In DNA, the CDR3 is TGTGCCAGCAGCTACAACCTGGGACTAGCCGCGCAGTATTTT. Protein product: CASSYNLGLAAQYF. V usage is TRBV11-3 and J usage is TRBJ2-3; 9 bases are a match to TRBD2. Per germline, CDR1 SGHNT and CDR2 YENEEA. V was pared by 4 bases and J by 10 bases, with 9 bases of the junction left unmatched. CDR3 size: 14 residues.

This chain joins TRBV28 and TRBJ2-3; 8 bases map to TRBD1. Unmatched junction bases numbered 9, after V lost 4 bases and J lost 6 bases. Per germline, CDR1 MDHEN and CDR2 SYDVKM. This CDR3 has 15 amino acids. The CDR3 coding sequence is TGTGCCAGCAGTTCATCGTACAGGGGGTTGGATACGCAGTATTTT. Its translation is CASSSSYRGLDTQYF.

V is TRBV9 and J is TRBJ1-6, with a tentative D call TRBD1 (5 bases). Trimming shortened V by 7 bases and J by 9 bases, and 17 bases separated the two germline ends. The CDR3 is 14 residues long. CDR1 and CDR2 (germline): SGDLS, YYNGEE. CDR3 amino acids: CASSSGGRASPLHF. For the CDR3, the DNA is TGTGCCAGCTCGAGTGGGGGGAGAGCTTCACCCCTCCACTTT.

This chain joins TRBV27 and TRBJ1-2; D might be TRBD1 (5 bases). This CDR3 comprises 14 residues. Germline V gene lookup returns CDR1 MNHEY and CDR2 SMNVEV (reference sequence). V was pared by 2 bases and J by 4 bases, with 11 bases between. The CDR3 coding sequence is TGTGCCAGCAGTTTAAGACAGACTGTCTATGGCTACACCTTC. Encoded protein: CASSLRQTVYGYTF.

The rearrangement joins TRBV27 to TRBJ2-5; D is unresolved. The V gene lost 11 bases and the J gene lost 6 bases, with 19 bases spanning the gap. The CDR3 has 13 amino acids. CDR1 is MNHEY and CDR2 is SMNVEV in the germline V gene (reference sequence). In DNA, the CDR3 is TGTGCCCGCCACCCCCCTAGAGTTCAGACCCAGTACTTC. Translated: CARHPPRVQTQYF.

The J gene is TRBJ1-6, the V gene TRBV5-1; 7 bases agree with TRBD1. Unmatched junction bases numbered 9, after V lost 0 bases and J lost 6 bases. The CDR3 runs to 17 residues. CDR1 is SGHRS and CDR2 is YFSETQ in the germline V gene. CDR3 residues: CASSLDYPGGLNSPLHF. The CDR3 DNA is TGCGCCAGCAGCTTGGATTACCCAGGGGGTCTTAATTCACCCCTCCACTTT.

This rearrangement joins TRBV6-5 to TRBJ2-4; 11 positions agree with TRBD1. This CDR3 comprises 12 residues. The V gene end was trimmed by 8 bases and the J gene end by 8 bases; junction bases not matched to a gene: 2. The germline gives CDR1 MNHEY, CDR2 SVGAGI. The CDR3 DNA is TGTGCCAGCGGGACAGGGGGTGACATTCAGTACTTC. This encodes CASGTGGDIQYF.

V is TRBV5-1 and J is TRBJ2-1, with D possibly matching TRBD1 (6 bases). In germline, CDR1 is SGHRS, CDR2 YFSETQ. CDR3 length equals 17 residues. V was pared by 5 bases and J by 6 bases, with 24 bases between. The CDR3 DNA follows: TGCGCCAGCAGACGGGACACAAGATATGAAGAAAGCAATGAGCAGTTCTTC. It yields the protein CASRRDTRYEESNEQFF.

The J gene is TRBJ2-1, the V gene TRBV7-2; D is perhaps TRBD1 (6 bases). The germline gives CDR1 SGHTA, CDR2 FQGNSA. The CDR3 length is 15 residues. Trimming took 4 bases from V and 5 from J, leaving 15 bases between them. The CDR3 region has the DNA TGTGCCAGCAGCTCGACCGGGACATTTAACAATGAGCAGTTCTTC. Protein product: CASSSTGTFNNEQFF. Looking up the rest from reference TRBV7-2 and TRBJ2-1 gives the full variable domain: GAGVSQSPSNKVTEKGKDVELRCDPISGHTALYWYRQSLGQGLEFLIYFQGNSAPDKSGLPSDRFSAERTGGSVSTLTIQRTQQEDSAVYLCASSSTGTFNNEQFFGPGTRLTVL.

CDR3 sequence (DNA): TGCAGCGTTCCCAGCGGGGGCAACCAAGAGACCCAGTACTTC. Its protein product is CSVPSGGNQETQYF. This sequence joins TRBV29-1 and TRBJ2-5; 8 bases match TRBD2. J lost 0 bases, V lost 5 bases, and 5 bases had no gene match. CDR3 length equals 14 residues. The germline CDR1 and CDR2 sequences are SQVTM and ANQGSEA.